The rows below give T cell receptor beta chains drawn from one sample of a study of early T cells in non-severe SARS-CoV-2 infection. TCRdb independently ran MiXCR on the 5' RACE reads; one entry per CDR3 protein. Of tens of thousands of distinct CDR3 sequences detected, less than 15% appear once; the ten largest clones hold about 4.2%. Material: whole blood. The receptors were gathered from an adult who was a healthcare worker with PCR-confirmed SARS-CoV-2 infection or an uninfected control (not recorded which). Both conserved end residues are part of each CDR3. The D gene is left open where the match is weak. Clone size is not always given. Where it is, it says once, few, many or a class for expanded clones.

abundance: many; d_gene: TRBD1; v_gene: TRBV2; j_gene: TRBJ1-5; CDR3nt: TGTGCCAGCAGTACGGGACAGGGTGGGGTTCAGCCCCAGCATTTT; CDR3aa: CASSTGQGGVQPQHF
abundance: few; d_gene: -; v_gene: TRBV14; j_gene: TRBJ2-2; CDR3nt: TGTGCCAGCAGCCTCTACTCGACGAACACCGGGGAGCTGTTTTTT; CDR3aa: CASSLYSTNTGELFF
abundance: -; d_gene: -; v_gene: TRBV4-2; j_gene: TRBJ2-5; CDR3nt: TGTGCCAGCAGCCAAGATTGGGGGACCGGGACCCAGTACTTC; CDR3aa: CASSQDWGTGTQYF
abundance: many; d_gene: TRBD2; v_gene: TRBV20-1; j_gene: TRBJ2-3; CDR3nt: TGCAGTGCCCTAGCGGGAGGAGAAGATACGCAGTATTTT; CDR3aa: CSALAGGEDTQYF
abundance: many; d_gene: -; v_gene: TRBV7-3; j_gene: TRBJ1-1; CDR3nt: TGTGCCAGCAGCTTATCGAGAGGAACTGAAGTTTTCTTT; CDR3aa: CASSLSRGTEVFF
abundance: -; d_gene: TRBD2; v_gene: TRBV7-2; j_gene: TRBJ2-3; CDR3nt: TGTGCCAGCAGCTTAGGGACGCAGGGGGTAGCGGGAGGAGGAGATACGCAGTATTTT; CDR3aa: CASSLGTQGVAGGGDTQYF
abundance: many; d_gene: TRBD2; v_gene: TRBV19; j_gene: TRBJ2-7; CDR3nt: TGTGCCAGTAGTATAGCCAGCGGGAGCTACGAGCAGTACTTC; CDR3aa: CASSIASGSYEQYF
abundance: few; d_gene: TRBD1; v_gene: TRBV6-5; j_gene: TRBJ1-1; CDR3nt: TGTGCCAGCACCCTAGGACAGGGGGCAGTGAACACTGAAGCTTTCTTT; CDR3aa: CASTLGQGAVNTEAFF
abundance: -; d_gene: -; v_gene: TRBV20-1; j_gene: TRBJ2-6; CDR3nt: TGCAGTGCTAGAGATCGCCAGCGCTCTGGGGCCAACGTCCTGACTTTC; CDR3aa: CSARDRQRSGANVLTF
abundance: many; d_gene: TRBD2; v_gene: TRBV3-1; j_gene: TRBJ2-1; CDR3nt: TGTGCCAGCAGCCAGAGACTAGCTGCTGAGCAGTTCTTC; CDR3aa: CASSQRLAAEQFF
abundance: -; d_gene: TRBD2; v_gene: TRBV9; j_gene: TRBJ2-7; CDR3nt: TGTGCCAGCAGCCCTAGCAGCGGGAGGGCCCACGAGCAGTACTTC; CDR3aa: CASSPSSGRAHEQYF
abundance: many; d_gene: TRBD1; v_gene: TRBV5-1; j_gene: TRBJ2-5; CDR3nt: TGCGCCAGCAGCTTGGAGGGACAGGGGCGGGAGACCCAGTACTTC; CDR3aa: CASSLEGQGRETQYF
abundance: few; d_gene: -; v_gene: TRBV20-1; j_gene: TRBJ2-3; CDR3nt: TGCAGTGCTAGAGATTCCATGGGTACAGATACGCAGTATTTT; CDR3aa: CSARDSMGTDTQYF
abundance: many; d_gene: -; v_gene: TRBV20-1; j_gene: TRBJ2-7; CDR3nt: TGCAGTGCTAGAGTAGGCGCAGGGATCAGCGAGCAGTACTTC; CDR3aa: CSARVGAGISEQYF
abundance: many; d_gene: -; v_gene: TRBV6-1; j_gene: TRBJ1-5; CDR3nt: TGTGCCAGCAGCGCTAACAGGGCCCCAAATCAGCCCCAGCATTTT; CDR3aa: CASSANRAPNQPQHF
abundance: few; d_gene: TRBD1; v_gene: TRBV11-2; j_gene: TRBJ1-2; CDR3nt: TGTGCCAGCAGCTTAGTACAGGGGTCCTATGGCTACACCTTC; CDR3aa: CASSLVQGSYGYTF
abundance: many; d_gene: -; v_gene: TRBV5-5; j_gene: TRBJ1-5; CDR3nt: TGTGCCAGCAGCTGGTATGGAGGTCAGCCCCAGCATTTT; CDR3aa: CASSWYGGQPQHF
abundance: many; d_gene: -; v_gene: TRBV2; j_gene: TRBJ2-1; CDR3nt: TGTGCCAGCAGCGGTCAGATAAGCTCCTACAATGAGCAGTTCTTC; CDR3aa: CASSGQISSYNEQFF
abundance: few; d_gene: -; v_gene: TRBV19; j_gene: TRBJ2-2; CDR3nt: TGTGCCAGTAGTATGACCCTCAAATTGCCCGGGGAGCTGTTTTTT; CDR3aa: CASSMTLKLPGELFF
abundance: -; d_gene: TRBD1; v_gene: TRBV2; j_gene: TRBJ2-5; CDR3nt: TGTGCCACCAACCTCTACAGGGGGACCCAGTACTTC; CDR3aa: CATNLYRGTQYF
abundance: -; d_gene: -; v_gene: TRBV7-8; j_gene: TRBJ1-4; CDR3nt: TGTGCCAGCAGCTTAGGCCAGGGCCGACTAGGGGAAAAACTGTTTTTT; CDR3aa: CASSLGQGRLGEKLFF
abundance: many; d_gene: TRBD1; v_gene: TRBV27; j_gene: TRBJ2-7; CDR3nt: TGTGCCAGCAGTTTTCAGACAGGGCTCCACGAGCAGTACTTC; CDR3aa: CASSFQTGLHEQYF
abundance: few; d_gene: TRBD1; v_gene: TRBV7-9; j_gene: TRBJ2-7; CDR3nt: TGTGCCAGCAGCTTAGAGACAGGGCTCTCCTACGAGCAGTACTTC; CDR3aa: CASSLETGLSYEQYF
abundance: many; d_gene: -; v_gene: TRBV7-2; j_gene: TRBJ1-5; CDR3nt: TGTGCCAGCAGCTTAGGAAGGGCGTGGAATCAGCCCCAGCATTTT; CDR3aa: CASSLGRAWNQPQHF
abundance: -; d_gene: -; v_gene: TRBV7-8; j_gene: TRBJ2-1; CDR3nt: TGTGCCAGCAGCTTAGTTAGAGAGCAGTTCTTC; CDR3aa: CASSLVREQFF
abundance: few; d_gene: -; v_gene: TRBV24-1; j_gene: TRBJ2-2; CDR3nt: TGTGCCACCAGTGATGGGACTTATGCGAACACCGGGGAGCTGTTTTTT; CDR3aa: CATSDGTYANTGELFF
abundance: medium-sized; d_gene: TRBD1; v_gene: TRBV7-6; j_gene: TRBJ2-5; CDR3nt: TGTGCCAGCAGCCAACCTCCGGGACAGGCGAGAGCGGCCACCCAGTACTTC; CDR3aa: CASSQPPGQARAATQYF
abundance: -; d_gene: -; v_gene: TRBV20-1; j_gene: TRBJ1-5; CDR3nt: TGCAGTGCTACAACCGGGACAACTAATCAGCCCCAGCATTTT; CDR3aa: CSATTGTTNQPQHF
abundance: few; d_gene: -; v_gene: TRBV18; j_gene: TRBJ1-3; CDR3nt: TGTGCCAGCTCACCATTAGGGCCAAAAACCGCCGGGGCGTCTGGAAACACCATATATTTT; CDR3aa: CASSPLGPKTAGASGNTIYF
abundance: many; d_gene: TRBD1; v_gene: TRBV28; j_gene: TRBJ1-1; CDR3nt: TGTGCCAGCAGCCCAATTTCCCGGGACAGCGTCGACCCTGAAGCTTTCTTT; CDR3aa: CASSPISRDSVDPEAFF
abundance: -; d_gene: TRBD1; v_gene: TRBV7-2; j_gene: TRBJ1-1; CDR3nt: TGTGCCAGCAGCTTACCCCGGGACAGGGGGAACTGGAACACTGAAGCTTTCTTT; CDR3aa: CASSLPRDRGNWNTEAFF
abundance: many; d_gene: TRBD2; v_gene: TRBV19; j_gene: TRBJ2-7; CDR3nt: TGTGCCAGTAGTAAGGGGCCCGGGACTAGCGCCTACGAGCAGTACTTC; CDR3aa: CASSKGPGTSAYEQYF
abundance: many; d_gene: TRBD1; v_gene: TRBV7-6; j_gene: TRBJ2-5; CDR3nt: TGTGCCAGCACCATAGGGGCAGGGGGTCAAGAGACCCAGTACTTC; CDR3aa: CASTIGAGGQETQYF
abundance: -; d_gene: -; v_gene: TRBV6-1; j_gene: TRBJ2-1; CDR3nt: TGTGCCAGCAGTGAGACGCCCGGGAGCGCCCGCAATGAGCAGTTCTTC; CDR3aa: CASSETPGSARNEQFF
abundance: -; d_gene: -; v_gene: TRBV9; j_gene: TRBJ2-7; CDR3nt: TGTGCCAGCAGCGTAGAGGACAGCTCCTACGAGCAGTACTTC; CDR3aa: CASSVEDSSYEQYF
abundance: few; d_gene: TRBD1; v_gene: TRBV28; j_gene: TRBJ2-4; CDR3nt: TGTGCCACCCAGATGACAGGGTCGAACATTCAGTACTTC; CDR3aa: CATQMTGSNIQYF
abundance: -; d_gene: -; v_gene: TRBV18; j_gene: TRBJ1-5; CDR3nt: TGTGCCAGCTCACCTTTGGGTCTGACTGTTAATCAGCCCCAGCATTTT; CDR3aa: CASSPLGLTVNQPQHF
abundance: -; d_gene: -; v_gene: TRBV10-2; j_gene: TRBJ1-1; CDR3nt: TGCGCCAGCAGGGACGTGAACACTGAAGCTTTCTTT; CDR3aa: CASRDVNTEAFF
abundance: -; d_gene: TRBD2; v_gene: TRBV3-1; j_gene: TRBJ2-7; CDR3nt: TGTGCCAGCAGCTTCCCGGGACTAGCGGGGGTCTACGAGCAGTACTTC; CDR3aa: CASSFPGLAGVYEQYF
abundance: many; d_gene: TRBD2; v_gene: TRBV20-1; j_gene: TRBJ2-7; CDR3nt: TGCAGTGCTAGAACAGCGGGAGGTTCCTACGAGCAGTACTTC; CDR3aa: CSARTAGGSYEQYF
abundance: -; d_gene: -; v_gene: TRBV2; j_gene: TRBJ2-2; CDR3nt: TGTGCCAGCAGTGAAGTTCGGCCGAACACCGGGGAGCTGTTTTTT; CDR3aa: CASSEVRPNTGELFF
abundance: -; d_gene: -; v_gene: TRBV20-1; j_gene: TRBJ1-2; CDR3nt: TGCAGTGCTAGTCCCCTAGGCCCTACGTCCTACACCTTC; CDR3aa: CSASPLGPTSYTF